The sequence of this T cell receptor beta chain was determined in a study of blood T cells in healthy people across ages. Findings of the study overall: Researchers judged that diversity estimates from one million T cells fell short of true values. The study found more naive CD4+ cells and higher diversity in long-lived than aged donors. As age increased, TCR beta diversity per million T cells fell in a roughly linear fashion.

Using a J-beta primer mix together with a sample-barcoded 5' primer, a second PCR was run for about 6 to 11 cycles. TCRdb independently ran MiXCR on the 5' RACE reads; one entry per CDR3 protein. The table lists some 1.5 million distinct CDR3 sequences, roughly 43% of them singletons. Every sample yielded at least 6.5 million isolated PBMCs. Regarding this clonotype: Its target is not known. The germline gene is not matched at one end of the junction; a read error may be the cause.

Sample: blood. This sequence was found in a young woman in good health.

CDR3 DNA: TGCGCCGGCAGCCCGGGGACAGGGGGAATGAACACTGAAGCTTTCTTT. This translates into CAGSPGTGGMNTEAFF. The V gene is TRBV4-3, the J gene TRBJ1-1, with 11 bases matching TRBD1. In germline, CDR1 is LGHNA, CDR2 YSLEER. The CDR3 covers 16 residues.